These T cell receptor beta chains were read from a single sample in a study of T cells in Graves' hyperthyroidism and ophthalmopathy. MiXCR was run by TCRdb on the multiplex PCR reads, yielding one entry per CDR3 protein. The sample lists hundreds of thousands of distinct CDR3 sequences; 46% were seen once. The sequenced sample consisted of peripheral blood or thyroid tissue (not recorded which). Every receptor here comes from a woman aged 18-29 years with Graves' hyperthyroidism. The CDR3 runs from the conserved cysteine through the conserved F or W. The D gene is left open where the match is weak. Clone size, where shown, is once, few, many, or a class for clones that have expanded.

cdr3_length: 14
j_call: TRBJ1-2
v_call: TRBV7-9
clone_size: few
d_call: NA
cdr3_aa: CASSLMSGYYGYTF
cdr3_nt: TGTGCCAGCAGCTTAATGTCAGGGTACTATGGCTACACCTTC

cdr3_length: 13
j_call: TRBJ2-5
v_call: TRBV6-6
clone_size: NA
d_call: NA
cdr3_aa: CASSYIGRETQYF
cdr3_nt: TGTGCCAGCAGTTACATAGGACGGGAGACCCAGTACTTC

cdr3_length: 13
j_call: TRBJ2-5
v_call: TRBV2
clone_size: NA
d_call: NA
cdr3_aa: CASSFGTYETQYF
cdr3_nt: TGTGCCAGCAGTTTCGGGACATACGAGACCCAGTACTTC

cdr3_length: 14
j_call: TRBJ2-7
v_call: TRBV2
clone_size: many
d_call: TRBD1
cdr3_aa: CASSNWDSTYEQYF
cdr3_nt: TGTGCCAGCAGTAACTGGGACAGCACCTACGAGCAGTACTTC

cdr3_length: 16
j_call: TRBJ2-7
v_call: TRBV7-8
clone_size: many
d_call: NA
cdr3_aa: CASSLAQRLDRYEQYF
cdr3_nt: TGTGCCAGCAGCTTAGCGCAGCGACTAGACCGCTACGAGCAGTACTTC

cdr3_length: 16
j_call: TRBJ1-6
v_call: TRBV10-3
clone_size: NA
d_call: NA
cdr3_aa: CAISESWGGLASPLHF
cdr3_nt: TGTGCCATCAGTGAGTCGTGGGGGGGCCTTGCTTCACCCCTCCACTTT

cdr3_length: 17
j_call: TRBJ2-5
v_call: TRBV9
clone_size: NA
d_call: TRBD2
cdr3_aa: CASSGGLAGGPGETQYF
cdr3_nt: TGTGCCAGCAGCGGGGGACTAGCGGGAGGGCCCGGAGAGACCCAGTACTTC

cdr3_length: 13
j_call: TRBJ1-1
v_call: TRBV29-1
clone_size: NA
d_call: TRBD1
cdr3_aa: CSVVRTGNTEAFF
cdr3_nt: TGCAGCGTGGTCAGGACAGGGAACACTGAAGCTTTCTTT

cdr3_length: 14
j_call: TRBJ2-2
v_call: TRBV5-1
clone_size: NA
d_call: NA
cdr3_aa: CASSPDTNTGELFF
cdr3_nt: TGCGCCAGCAGCCCCGATACTAACACCGGGGAGCTGTTTTTT

cdr3_length: 14
j_call: TRBJ2-5
v_call: TRBV6-6
clone_size: NA
d_call: TRBD2
cdr3_aa: CAISGDASYETQYF
cdr3_nt: TGTGCCATCAGCGGGGACGCTTCCTACGAGACCCAGTACTTC

cdr3_length: 14
j_call: TRBJ1-2
v_call: TRBV25-1
clone_size: few
d_call: NA
cdr3_aa: CAVGLGGSNYGYTF
cdr3_nt: TGTGCCGTGGGCCTTGGGGGCTCGAACTATGGCTACACCTTC

cdr3_length: 14
j_call: TRBJ2-5
v_call: TRBV6-2/TRBV6-3
clone_size: NA
d_call: NA
cdr3_aa: CASSYWLGSETQYF
cdr3_nt: TGTGCCAGCAGTTACTGGCTTGGGTCCGAGACCCAGTACTTC

cdr3_length: 14
j_call: TRBJ2-7
v_call: TRBV25-1
clone_size: once
d_call: TRBD1
cdr3_aa: CASSDGDREGEQYF
cdr3_nt: TGTGCCAGCAGTGATGGGGACAGGGAGGGCGAGCAGTACTTC

cdr3_length: 14
j_call: TRBJ2-7
v_call: TRBV2
clone_size: once
d_call: NA
cdr3_aa: CASSEVSGAYEQYF
cdr3_nt: TGTGCCAGCAGTGAAGTTAGCGGTGCCTACGAGCAGTACTTC

cdr3_length: 14
j_call: TRBJ2-1
v_call: TRBV2
clone_size: once
d_call: NA
cdr3_aa: CASSVGRAHNEQFF
cdr3_nt: TGTGCCAGCAGTGTTGGTAGAGCTCATAATGAGCAGTTCTTC

cdr3_length: 17
j_call: TRBJ2-6
v_call: TRBV2
clone_size: NA
d_call: NA
cdr3_aa: CASSLTVGASGANVLTF
cdr3_nt: TGTGCCAGCAGTTTAACCGTGGGAGCCTCTGGGGCCAACGTCCTGACTTTC

cdr3_length: 12
j_call: TRBJ2-1
v_call: TRBV29-1
clone_size: NA
d_call: NA
cdr3_aa: CSVGTAYNEQFF
cdr3_nt: TGCAGCGTTGGGACAGCCTACAATGAGCAGTTCTTC

cdr3_length: 17
j_call: TRBJ1-5
v_call: TRBV19
clone_size: NA
d_call: TRBD1
cdr3_aa: CASSIDQGVSSNQPQHF
cdr3_nt: TGTGCCAGTAGTATAGATCAGGGGGTATCTAGCAATCAGCCCCAGCATTTT

cdr3_length: 15
j_call: TRBJ2-5
v_call: TRBV7-8
clone_size: NA
d_call: NA
cdr3_aa: CASSFREGDQETQYF
cdr3_nt: TGTGCCAGCAGCTTTCGGGAAGGGGACCAAGAGACCCAGTACTTC

cdr3_length: 16
j_call: TRBJ2-7
v_call: TRBV6-1
clone_size: NA
d_call: TRBD1
cdr3_aa: CASSLGQGPSSYEQYF
cdr3_nt: TGTGCCAGCAGTCTCGGACAGGGCCCGAGCTCCTACGAGCAGTACTTC

cdr3_length: 16
j_call: TRBJ1-2
v_call: TRBV25-1
clone_size: NA
d_call: NA
cdr3_aa: CASSEVGRTSNYGYTF
cdr3_nt: TGTGCCAGCAGTGAAGTGGGGCGCACTAGTAACTATGGCTACACCTTC

cdr3_length: 12
j_call: TRBJ1-3
v_call: TRBV14
clone_size: few
d_call: NA
cdr3_aa: CASSQIGNTIYF
cdr3_nt: TGTGCCAGCAGCCAAATTGGAAACACCATATATTTT

cdr3_length: 14
j_call: TRBJ1-6
v_call: TRBV25-1
clone_size: NA
d_call: NA
cdr3_aa: CASSETGWNSPLHF
cdr3_nt: TGTGCCAGCAGTGAAACAGGGTGGAATTCACCCCTCCACTTT

cdr3_length: 13
j_call: TRBJ1-4
v_call: TRBV12-5
clone_size: NA
d_call: TRBD1
cdr3_aa: CASSLRGHEKLFF
cdr3_nt: TGTGCCAGCAGTCTCAGGGGGCATGAAAAACTGTTTTTT

cdr3_length: 16
j_call: TRBJ2-7
v_call: TRBV7-1
clone_size: NA
d_call: TRBD1
cdr3_aa: CASSSSVGTGAVEQYF
cdr3_nt: TGTGCCAGCAGCTCCAGCGTAGGGACAGGGGCGGTCGAGCAGTACTTC

cdr3_length: 15
j_call: TRBJ2-7
v_call: TRBV11-2
clone_size: once
d_call: TRBD2
cdr3_aa: CASTLMGRGNYEQYF
cdr3_nt: TGTGCCAGCACCTTAATGGGGCGGGGGAACTACGAGCAGTACTTC

cdr3_length: 12
j_call: TRBJ1-2
v_call: TRBV24-1
clone_size: many
d_call: NA
cdr3_aa: CATSDPEGRQTF
cdr3_nt: TGTGCCACCAGTGATCCTGAAGGCAGGCAAACCTTC

cdr3_length: 14
j_call: TRBJ1-4
v_call: TRBV5-1
clone_size: NA
d_call: NA
cdr3_aa: CASSDGRTNEKLFF
cdr3_nt: TGCGCCAGCAGCGACGGACGGACTAATGAAAAACTGTTTTTT

cdr3_length: 16
j_call: TRBJ1-2
v_call: TRBV7-9
clone_size: many
d_call: TRBD1
cdr3_aa: CASSQGAQGANYGYTF
cdr3_nt: TGCGCCAGCAGCCAAGGCGCGCAGGGGGCAAACTATGGCTACACCTTC

cdr3_length: 14
j_call: TRBJ1-5
v_call: TRBV29-1
clone_size: NA
d_call: NA
cdr3_aa: CSVTTTGYNQPQHF
cdr3_nt: TGCAGCGTTACAACGACAGGTTACAATCAGCCCCAGCATTTT

cdr3_length: 15
j_call: TRBJ2-5
v_call: TRBV7-2
clone_size: NA
d_call: NA
cdr3_aa: CASSLLGGVMVPQYF
cdr3_nt: TGTGCCAGCAGCTTATTGGGCGGGGTCATGGTACCCCAGTACTTC

cdr3_length: 15
j_call: TRBJ1-2
v_call: TRBV2
clone_size: NA
d_call: TRBD1
cdr3_aa: CASSLSTGSNYGYTF
cdr3_nt: TGTGCCAGCAGCCTTTCGACAGGGAGTAACTATGGCTACACCTTC

cdr3_length: 17
j_call: TRBJ1-2
v_call: TRBV25-1
clone_size: once
d_call: NA
cdr3_aa: CASVEDRQGVTGYGYIF
cdr3_nt: TGTGCCAGCGTTGAAGATCGCCAGGGTGTGACGGGCTATGGCTACATCTTC